Shown below are 22 T cell receptor beta chains from a single sample sequenced in a study of Graves' ophthalmopathy and Graves' hyperthyroidism. Amplified TCR beta CDR3 regions were obtained using RNA transcripts as template. The first-round RT-PCR employed HTBI primers together with the Qiagen OneStep RT-PCR kit. A multiplex PCR was then performed as the second round. TCRdb called the multiplex PCR reads again in MiXCR, with one record for every CDR3 protein. The table shows approximately 540,000 distinct CDR3 sequences, with about 40% occurring only once. The sequencing sample was made of peripheral blood or thyroid tissue (not recorded which). All receptors come from an adult man with Graves' hyperthyroidism.

This clonotype has only a few counts. The rearrangement joins TRBV4-1 to TRBJ1-1; TRBD1 might be the D (5 bases). Germline lookup yields CDR1 MGHRA and CDR2 YSYEKL. This CDR3 has 15 residues. With 3 bases removed from V and 1 base from J, the gap between germline ends came to 12 bases. CDR3 protein: CASSQQGVRNTEAFF. The DNA for the CDR3 is TGCGCCAGCAGCCAGCAGGGCGTCCGGAACACTGAAGCTTTCTTT.

The J gene is TRBJ1-6, the V gene TRBV28, with 10 bases identical to TRBD1. Germline lookup yields CDR1 MDHEN and CDR2 SYDVKM. This CDR3 is 19 amino acids long. Trimming removed 2 bases from V and 0 bases from J; junction bases left unmatched: 7. CDR3 sequence (DNA): TGTGCCAGCAGTTTACCGGGACAGGGGCTTGGCTCCTATAATTCACCCCTCCACTTT. The encoded protein is CASSLPGQGLGSYNSPLHF.

The table lists this clonotype with many counts. The rearrangement uses TRBV6-1 and TRBJ2-7, with 11 bases lining up with TRBD2. Trimming cost V 8 bases and J 3 bases; bases outside gene matches: 6. Looked up from germline, CDR1 is MNHNS and CDR2 is SASEGT. There are 14 residues in the CDR3. CDR3 in DNA: TGTGCCAGCTTTGGGACTAGCGGATACTACGAGCAGTACTTC. Its protein is CASFGTSGYYEQYF.

The chain combines TRBV29-1 with TRBJ1-1; D may be TRBD1 (6 bases). Germline V gene data show CDR1 as SQVTM and CDR2 as ANQGSEA. Trimming left V 4 bases short and J 5 bases short, with 11 bases between. The CDR3 is 12 amino acids. The CDR3 loop is CSVVKGGTEAFF. The DNA of the CDR3 is TGCAGCGTTGTTAAGGGGGGTACTGAAGCTTTCTTT.

The table lists this clonotype with a count of one. This chain joins TRBV5-1 and TRBJ2-6, with D unclear. Germline loops: CDR1 SGHRS, CDR2 YFSETQ. The V end lost 1 base, the J end lost 4 bases, and 9 bases lay between the germline ends. This CDR3 comprises 15 residues. The CDR3 DNA follows: TGCGCCAGCAGCTTGAACGGCACAGGGGCCAACGTCCTGACTTTC. This sequence encodes CASSLNGTGANVLTF.

For this clonotype: A junction end diverges from the germline sequence, so it may reflect a read error. V and J are TRBV20-1 and TRBJ1-1; D uncertain. CDR1 and CDR2 from the germline V gene are DFQATT and SNEGSKA (reference sequence). This CDR3 contains 10 residues. CDR3 amino acids: CSAFITEAFF. The CDR3 nucleotides read TGCAGTGCCTTTATTACTGAAGCCTTCTTT.

This clonotype was detected once. With a much larger clone just one base away, this may be a read error. V and J are TRBV5-1 and TRBJ2-7; D possibly corresponds to TRBD1 (6 bases). Looked up from germline, CDR1 is SGHRS and CDR2 is YFSETQ. This CDR3 is 14 amino acids long. V was clipped by 0 bases and J by 12 bases, with 19 bases between them. The CDR3 reads CASSLVQGNLGPYF. The CDR3 DNA is TGCGCCAGCAGCTTGGTGCAGGGGAACTTAGGGCCGTACTTC. The full variable domain, rest sourced from reference TRBV5-1 and TRBJ2-7, is KAGVTQTPRYLIKTRGQQVTLSCSPISGHRSVSWYQQTPGQGLQFLFEYFSETQRNKGNFPGRFSGRQFSNSRSEMNVSTLELGDSALYLCASSLVQGNLGPYFGPGTRLTVT.

J is TRBJ1-2 and V is TRBV29-1, with D uncertain. This CDR3 comprises 13 residues. Germline CDR1 and CDR2: SQVTM and ANQGSEA. V lost 2 bases and J 6 bases, leaving 13 bases between the germline ends. CDR3: CSVEMRLGDGYTF. The CDR3 coding sequence is TGCAGCGTTGAAATGCGACTTGGGGATGGCTACACCTTC.

This clonotype was detected a few times. The V and J genes are TRBV12-3 or TRBV12-4 and TRBJ2-7, with 11 bases matching TRBD1. The CDR3 loop spans 15 amino acids. The CDR3 sequence is CASGSRTGGGYEQYF. The DNA for the CDR3 is TGTGCTAGTGGTAGCCGGACAGGGGGCGGTTACGAGCAGTACTTC.

The chain is built from TRBV29-1 and TRBJ2-5; tentative D call: TRBD2 (6 bases). Germline values: CDR1 SQVTM, CDR2 ANQGSEA. Trimming cost V 7 bases and J 2 bases, with 20 bases left between them. This CDR3 region has 15 residues. DNA of the CDR3: TGCAGCGCTCCGAATGAGATAGGGAGGCAAGAGACCCAGTACTTC. Translated: CSAPNEIGRQETQYF.

This chain joins TRBV12-3 or TRBV12-4 and TRBJ1-2, with D possibly TRBD1 on 5 matching bases. V lost 6 bases, J lost 2 bases, and 22 bases lay in between. The CDR3 is 17 residues long. The CDR3 loop is CASRRARLTARNYGYTF. The DNA of the CDR3 is TGTGCCAGCAGACGCGCCCGACTGACAGCCCGCAACTATGGCTACACCTTC.

The chain employs TRBV6-1 and TRBJ1-4; D is unclear. The length of the CDR3 is 13 residues. Trimming pared 5 bases from V and 7 bases from J, leaving 11 bases between. Germline values: CDR1 MNHNS, CDR2 SASEGT. CDR3 loop: CASSTWDGEKLFF. CDR3 in DNA: TGTGCCAGCAGTACATGGGATGGTGAAAAACTGTTTTTT.

The V call is TRBV5-1, the J call TRBJ2-7; D possibly corresponds to TRBD1 (6 bases). The germline gives CDR1 SGHRS, CDR2 YFSETQ. The CDR3 is 14 amino acids. Deletions cut 4 bases from V and 2 bases from J, with 13 bases between. The CDR3 loop is CASSAGDNPYEQYF. The CDR3 bases are TGCGCCAGCAGCGCCGGGGACAACCCCTACGAGCAGTACTTC.

The genes are TRBV20-1 and TRBJ1-2; tentatively, D is TRBD1 (5 bases). CDR3 length: 17 residues. With 6 bases removed from V and 8 bases from J, the gap between germline ends came to 31 bases. Germline loops: CDR1 DFQATT, CDR2 SNEGSKA (reference sequence). In DNA form, the CDR3 reads TGCAGTGCCGGACTTAGCGGGGGACGAGGCCTCATGCGAGGCTACACCTTC. Its protein product is CSAGLSGGRGLMRGYTF.

Comments on this clonotype: A read error may be the cause here, since a much bigger clone is one base away. The rearrangement uses TRBV6-5 and TRBJ2-7; no firm D call. Looked up from germline, CDR1 is MNHEY and CDR2 is SVGAGI. The CDR3 sequence is 14 residues long. V lost 9 bases, J lost 2 bases, and 17 bases lay in between. The DNA for the CDR3 is TGTGCCAGTAGCCTCGCAATCAGCCCCTACGAGCAGTACTTC. Translated, it gives CASSLAISPYEQYF.

In the case of this clonotype: A much larger clone is a single base away; this may be a read error. J is TRBJ1-2 and V is TRBV19; 10 bases agree with TRBD1. CDR1 is LNHDA and CDR2 is SQIVND in the germline V gene (reference sequence). The CDR3 runs to 14 residues. Trimming removed 3 bases from V and 9 bases from J; junction bases left unmatched: 7. DNA for the CDR3: TGTGCCAGTAGTATTTTGGGACAGGGGCACAGCTACACCTTC. This gives the protein CASSILGQGHSYTF.

As regards this clonotype: This sequence may be a read error, since a much larger clone differs from it by one base. The chain carries TRBV15 and TRBJ1-5; D unclear. The germline V and J ends were trimmed by 10 bases and 4 bases, with 14 bases remaining between them. The CDR3 has 13 residues. Germline-derived CDR1 and CDR2 are LNHNV and YYDKDF (reference sequence). The CDR3 DNA follows: TGTGCCAGCAAGGGCTTCCTAAATCAGCCCCAGCATTTT. Translation: CASKGFLNQPQHF. The whole variable domain, remainder taken from reference TRBV15 and TRBJ1-5, is DAMVIQNPRYQVTQFGKPVTLSCSQTLNHNVMYWYQQKSSQAPKLLFHYYDKDFNNEADTPDNFQSRRPNTSFCFLDIRSPGLGDTAMYLCASKGFLNQPQHFGDGTRLSIL.

This clonotype was counted a few times. The chain employs TRBV7-9 and TRBJ1-1; D possibly corresponds to TRBD1 (5 bases). The V end lost 1 base, the J end lost 0 bases, and 12 bases lay between the germline ends. The CDR3 is 16 amino acids. Germline CDR1 SEHNR, CDR2 FQNEAQ (reference sequence). CDR3 nucleotides: TGTGCCAGCAGCTTAGACATCGGGGGAATGAACACTGAAGCTTTCTTT. Encoded protein: CASSLDIGGMNTEAFF.

This clonotype was detected many times. One end of the junction does not line up with germline, which may come from a read error. The rearrangement joins TRBV7-9 to TRBJ1-2; 9 nucleotides match TRBD1. The germline V gene encodes CDR1 SEHNR and CDR2 FQNEAQ (reference sequence). The CDR3 extends over 18 amino acids. CDR3 residues: CASSQDLSGTGSGYGYTF. DNA of the CDR3: TGCGCCAGCAGCCAAGATCTGTCCGGGACAGGGTCCGGCTATGGCTACACCTTC.

This clonotype was counted at least ten times. This chain joins TRBV19 and TRBJ1-5; TRBD1 matches 8 bases. Germline V gene data show CDR1 as LNHDA and CDR2 as SQIVND (reference sequence). V shed 4 bases, J shed 6 bases, and the junction held 8 bases outside the gene matches. The CDR3 extends over 15 amino acids. The CDR3 reads CASSSGQGGGQPQHF. The CDR3 nucleotides are TGTGCCAGTAGTAGCGGACAGGGAGGGGGTCAGCCCCAGCATTTT.

The chain has TRBV28 and TRBJ1-2; TRBD1 agrees at 9 bases. Germline CDR1 MDHEN, CDR2 SYDVKM. J lost 8 bases, V lost 5 bases, and 9 bases had no gene match. The CDR3 is 14 residues long. CDR3 DNA sequence: TGTGCCAGCAGTCCTACAGGGGGCGTTGGCGGCTACACCTTC. This codes for CASSPTGGVGGYTF.

The V gene is TRBV20-1, the J gene TRBJ2-5, with TRBD1 matching over 9 bases. Germline CDR1 reads DFQATT; CDR2 reads SNEGSKA (reference sequence). V lost 4 bases, J lost 5 bases, and 5 bases stayed unmatched. The CDR3 has 13 amino acids. CDR3 DNA: TGCAGTGCTACGACAGGGGGGTCCGAGACCCAGTACTTC. This sequence encodes CSATTGGSETQYF.